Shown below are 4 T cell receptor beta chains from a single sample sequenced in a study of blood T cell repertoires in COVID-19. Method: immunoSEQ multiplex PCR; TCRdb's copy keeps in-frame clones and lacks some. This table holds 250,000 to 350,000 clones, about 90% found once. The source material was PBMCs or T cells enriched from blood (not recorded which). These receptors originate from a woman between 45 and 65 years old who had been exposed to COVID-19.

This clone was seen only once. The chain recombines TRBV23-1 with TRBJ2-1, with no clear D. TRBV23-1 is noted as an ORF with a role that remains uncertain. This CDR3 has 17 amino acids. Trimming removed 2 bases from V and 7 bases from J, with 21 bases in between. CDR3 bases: TGCGCCAGCAGTCAAAGTTTGGTCCGGAGAGGCTCAAATGAGCAGTTCTTC. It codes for CASSQSLVRRGSNEQFF.

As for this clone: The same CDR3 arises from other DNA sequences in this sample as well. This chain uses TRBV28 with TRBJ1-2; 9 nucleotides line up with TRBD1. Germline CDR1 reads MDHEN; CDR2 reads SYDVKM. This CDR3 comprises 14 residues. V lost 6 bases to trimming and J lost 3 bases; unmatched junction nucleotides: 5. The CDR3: CASRRTGGDYGYTF. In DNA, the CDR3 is TGTGCCAGCAGGCGTACAGGGGGCGACTATGGCTACACCTTC.

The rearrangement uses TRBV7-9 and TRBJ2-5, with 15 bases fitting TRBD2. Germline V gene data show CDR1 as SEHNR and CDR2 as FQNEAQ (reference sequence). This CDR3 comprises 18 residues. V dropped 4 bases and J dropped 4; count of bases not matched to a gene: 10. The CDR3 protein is CASSSSGTSGGTIETQYF. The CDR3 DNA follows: TGTGCCAGCAGCTCCTCAGGGACTAGCGGGGGGACTATAGAGACCCAGTACTTC.

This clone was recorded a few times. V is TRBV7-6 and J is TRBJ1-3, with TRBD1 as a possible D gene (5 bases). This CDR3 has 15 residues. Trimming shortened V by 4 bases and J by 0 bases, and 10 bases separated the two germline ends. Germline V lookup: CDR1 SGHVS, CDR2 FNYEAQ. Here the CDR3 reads CASSSWGPSGNTIYF. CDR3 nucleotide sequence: TGTGCCAGCAGCTCCTGGGGCCCCTCTGGAAACACCATATATTTT.